The 18 T cell receptor beta chains below were found in one sample sequenced in a study of cytomegalovirus exposure and HLA in healthy donors. Both 60 Vbeta primers and 13 Jbeta primers went into the PCR. Clones were read by immunoSEQ multiplex PCR, and TCRdb kept only the in-frame ones, dropping some. The table includes under 200,000 clones, roughly 74% detected once. The sequenced material came from PBMCs. Receptors were obtained from a woman aged 40-49 years in good health and CMV-seropositive.

The J gene is TRBJ2-7, the V gene TRBV2; a weak D match, TRBD2 (6 bases). V lost 8 bases and J lost 4, with 12 bases in between. This CDR3 has 12 residues. CDR1 and CDR2 (germline): SNHLY, FYNNEI. This chain's CDR3 is CASGTDNYEQYF. The CDR3 coding sequence is TGTGCCAGCGGGACTGATAATTACGAGCAGTACTTC.

The chain combines TRBV9 with TRBJ1-1, with 7 nucleotides matching TRBD1. Germline V gene data show CDR1 as SGDLS and CDR2 as YYNGEE. This CDR3 contains 16 residues. The V and J ends lost 0 bases and 4 bases, in that order; junction bases with no gene match: 9. CDR3 nucleotides: TGTGCCAGCAGCGTAGCTCCGTCAGGGGGTGGCACTGAAGCTTTCTTT. Amino acid sequence: CASSVAPSGGGTEAFF.

The rearrangement joins TRBV4-3 to TRBJ1-2, with 7 nucleotides matching TRBD1. Germline loops: CDR1 LGHNA, CDR2 YSLEER. The CDR3 sequence is 16 residues long. V gave up 0 bases and J gave up 5 bases; unmatched junction bases: 9. CDR3: CASSQDNHRGLYGYTF. CDR3 nucleotide sequence: TGCGCCAGCAGCCAAGACAACCACAGGGGTCTTTATGGCTACACCTTC.

J is TRBJ2-1 and V is TRBV6-4; 13 bases are shared with TRBD2. This CDR3 spans 16 amino acids. J gave up 8 bases and V 0 bases, and 4 bases lay outside the gene matches. CDR1 is MRHNA, CDR2 SNTAGT, per germline. CDR3 amino acids: CASSDSGTSGNHEQFF. CDR3 nucleotide sequence: TGTGCCAGCAGTGACTCTGGGACTAGCGGGAACCATGAGCAGTTCTTC.

This clone turned up a few times. CDR3 protein: CASSESGEYEQYF. In DNA, the CDR3 is TGTGCCAGCAGTGAATCTGGGGAGTACGAGCAGTACTTC. The chain joins TRBV25-1 to TRBJ2-7; D may be TRBD2 (5 bases). The germline V and J ends were trimmed by 1 base and 4 bases, with 8 bases remaining between them. Germline V gene data show CDR1 as MGHDK and CDR2 as SYGVNS. This CDR3 region has 13 residues.

The genes are TRBV27 and TRBJ2-7; TRBD1 might be the D (6 bases). V gave up 2 bases and J gave up 4 bases, with 15 bases separating them. This CDR3 comprises 15 residues. Germline V CDR1 and CDR2: MNHEY, SMNVEV (reference sequence). CDR3 in amino acids: CASSLDRLGRYEQYF. CDR3 sequence (DNA): TGTGCCAGCAGTTTAGACAGGTTGGGGAGATACGAGCAGTACTTC.

The chain is built from TRBV6-5 and TRBJ1-5; tentative D call: TRBD1 (5 bases). The CDR3 covers 13 residues. The V gene's germline CDR1 is MNHEY and CDR2 SVGAGI. The germline V and J ends were trimmed by 11 bases and 3 bases, with 14 bases remaining between them. CDR3 nucleotide sequence: TGTGCCTCTCGATACAGGCTCAATCAGCCCCAGCATTTT. This encodes CASRYRLNQPQHF.

The chain recombines TRBV4-1 with TRBJ2-3; 11 bases map to TRBD1. The V and J ends lost 1 base and 5 bases, in that order; junction bases with no gene match: 5. The CDR3 runs 16 residues. Germline V lookup: CDR1 MGHRA, CDR2 YSYEKL. The CDR3 nucleotides are TGCGCCAGCAGCCAAGGGTGGGGACAGGGGGGAGATACGCAGTATTTT. Its protein product is CASSQGWGQGGDTQYF.

This rearrangement joins TRBV29-1 to TRBJ2-7; 7 bases match TRBD2. Germline assignment: CDR1 SQVTM and CDR2 ANQGSEA. After removal of 4 bases from V and 3 bases from J, the junction contained 3 bases not matched to a gene. This CDR3 has 12 amino acids. CDR3 in DNA: TGCAGCGTTGGGGAGGGGTTCTACGAGCAGTACTTC. It specifies CSVGEGFYEQYF.

V and J are TRBV4-3 and TRBJ2-2, with 11 positions matching TRBD1. The CDR3 runs 16 residues. Germline CDR1 reads LGHNA; CDR2 reads YSLEER. V gave up 0 bases and J gave up 7 bases; unmatched junction bases: 4. This chain's CDR3 is CASSQDGQGAVGELFF. For the CDR3, the DNA is TGCGCCAGCAGCCAAGATGGACAGGGGGCGGTCGGGGAGCTGTTTTTT.

The CDR3 DNA reads TGCGCCAGCAGCAGGGGACTAAACTCCTACGAGCAGTACTTC. Its protein product is CASSRGLNSYEQYF. V usage is TRBV5-1 and J usage is TRBJ2-7; TRBD2 aligns across 7 bases. Germline V gives CDR1 SGHRS, CDR2 YFSETQ. The CDR3 covers 14 residues. Trimming at V came to 4 bases and at J to 0 bases, leaving 4 bases not matched to a gene.

The chain is built from TRBV6-1 and TRBJ2-4; TRBD1 agrees at 9 bases. Germline V gene sequence: CDR1 MNHNS, CDR2 SASEGT. This CDR3 is built from 16 residues. V was pared by 3 bases and J by 6 bases, with 9 bases of the junction left unmatched. CDR3 nucleotide sequence: TGTGCCAGCAGTGACCCCAGGGGACAGGGTGGAAACATTCAGTACTTC. It yields the protein CASSDPRGQGGNIQYF.

The V call is TRBV6-1, the J call TRBJ1-1; unclear D gene. Per the germline V gene, CDR1 is MNHNS and CDR2 is SASEGT. Trimming removed 3 bases from V and 1 base from J, with 9 bases in between. The CDR3 totals 14 residues. CDR3 region: CASSDGSRNTEAFF. The CDR3 DNA is TGTGCCAGCAGTGATGGTAGCCGGAACACTGAAGCTTTCTTT.

The V and J genes are TRBV2 and TRBJ2-2; TRBD2 aligns across 11 bases. Trimming cost V 2 bases and J 2 bases; bases outside gene matches: 4. CDR1 SNHLY and CDR2 FYNNEI come from the germline V gene. The CDR3 extends over 17 amino acids. Here the CDR3 DNA reads TGTGCCAGCAGTGAACGAGGGACTAGCGGAAACACCGGGGAGCTGTTTTTT. It yields the protein CASSERGTSGNTGELFF.

The chain has TRBV6-5 and TRBJ1-2; D is possibly TRBD1 (6 bases). Trimming stripped 5 bases from V and 6 bases from J, with 13 bases between. The germline V gene encodes CDR1 MNHEY and CDR2 SVGAGI. This CDR3 comprises 13 residues. The CDR3 coding sequence is TGTGCCAGCAGTGAAACAGGGAACGATGGCTACACCTTC. It encodes CASSETGNDGYTF.

CDR3 in DNA: TGCAGTGCTATTCATAATGAGCAGTTCTTC. Translation gives CSAIHNEQFF. This chain joins TRBV20-1 and TRBJ2-1; D remains unclear. The germline gives CDR1 DFQATT, CDR2 SNEGSKA (reference sequence). This CDR3 has 10 residues. Trimming left V 4 bases short and J 7 bases short, with 5 bases between.

The chain links TRBV5-1 to TRBJ2-5; 7 positions agree with TRBD2. The CDR3 sequence is 18 residues long. V gave up 0 bases and J gave up 2 bases; unmatched junction bases: 13. From germline, CDR1 is SGHRS and CDR2 YFSETQ. DNA for the CDR3: TGCGCCAGCAGCTTGGGCAGGGAACTAGCGAGGGTACAAGAGACCCAGTACTTC. It translates to CASSLGRELARVQETQYF.

This clone came up a few times. V is TRBV28 and J is TRBJ1-2; 9 nucleotides match TRBD1. Trimming took 6 bases from V and 7 from J; bases not matched to a gene: 12. This CDR3 comprises 15 residues. Germline loops: CDR1 MDHEN, CDR2 SYDVKM. CDR3 sequence reads: CASSFYTGGKGGYTF. DNA for the CDR3: TGTGCCAGCAGCTTCTACACAGGGGGCAAGGGTGGCTACACCTTC.